This entry lists 9 T cell receptor beta chains sequenced from one sample in a study of blood T cell repertoires in COVID-19. The method was immunoSEQ multiplex PCR; TCRdb's version includes in-frame clones alone and lacks a portion of them. This sample has hundreds of thousands of clones, with 87% found just once. The sample comprised PBMCs or T cells enriched from blood (not recorded which). The receptors originated from a woman between 18 and 29 years old with acute COVID-19.

V usage is TRBV9 and J usage is TRBJ2-2, with D tentatively TRBD1 (6 bases). In germline, CDR1 is SGDLS, CDR2 YYNGEE. The CDR3 runs to 15 residues. V lost 3 bases and J lost 5, with 14 bases in between. The CDR3 here is CASSESRGGTGELFF. CDR3 nucleotides: TGTGCCAGCAGCGAATCTAGAGGGGGTACCGGGGAGCTGTTTTTT.

The rearrangement links TRBV6-5 to TRBJ2-3; 9 positions agree with TRBD1. The germline V gene encodes CDR1 MNHEY and CDR2 SVGAGI. The V segment lost 5 bases and the J segment 3 bases; nucleotides outside the gene matches: 6. This CDR3 region has 15 residues. The CDR3: CASSPGTGLTDTQYF. Written as DNA, the CDR3 is TGTGCCAGCAGTCCCGGGACAGGGCTGACAGATACGCAGTATTTT.

J is TRBJ2-3 and V is TRBV6-6; TRBD2 matches 12 bases. Germline V gene sequence: CDR1 MNHNY, CDR2 SVGAGI (reference sequence). The CDR3 sequence is 14 residues long. V gave up 4 bases and J gave up 4 bases; unmatched junction bases: 0. The chain's CDR3 is CASSWTSGADTQYF. In DNA form, the CDR3 reads TGTGCCAGCAGTTGGACTAGCGGGGCAGATACGCAGTATTTT.

The rearrangement joins TRBV6-5 to TRBJ2-7; a possible D gene is TRBD1 (6 bases). The germline V and J ends were trimmed by 3 bases and 4 bases, with 10 bases remaining between them. The CDR3 totals 13 residues. From germline, CDR1 is MNHEY and CDR2 SVGAGI. CDR3 sequence: CASSYYTGYEQYF. DNA for the CDR3: TGTGCCAGCAGTTATTATACAGGGTACGAGCAGTACTTC.

The rearrangement joins TRBV5-1 to TRBJ2-6, with 7 nucleotides matching TRBD1. Losses at the gene ends were 1 base for V and 2 bases for J; bases not matched to a gene: 9. CDR3 length: 18 residues. The germline V gene has CDR1 SGHRS and CDR2 YFSETQ. The CDR3 sequence is CASSLTYITGAGANVLTF. As DNA, the CDR3 is TGCGCCAGCAGCTTGACCTATATCACAGGGGCTGGGGCCAACGTCCTGACTTTC.

The chain joins TRBV6-5 to TRBJ2-5; 8 nucleotides agree with TRBD2. The CDR3 spans 15 residues. V shed 5 bases, J shed 4 bases, and the junction held 9 bases outside the gene matches. Germline values: CDR1 MNHEY, CDR2 SVGAGI. In DNA, the CDR3 is TGTGCCAGCAGTCAGACGACTAGCGTGGGAGAGACCCAGTACTTC. This gives the protein CASSQTTSVGETQYF.

This chain uses TRBV12-3 or TRBV12-4 with TRBJ2-7, with D perhaps matching TRBD1 (5 bases). The CDR3 is 13 residues long. Trimming left V 6 bases short and J 5 bases short, with 14 bases between. In nucleotides, the CDR3 is TGTGCCAGCAGCCCTCCGACAGAGGACGAGCAGTACTTC. It is translated as CASSPPTEDEQYF.

The genes are TRBV24-1 and TRBJ2-5; 8 bases agree with TRBD1. The CDR3 has 14 residues. V trimming: 2 bases; J trimming: 5 bases; junction bases outside the gene matches: 3. Germline CDR1 KGHDR, CDR2 SFDVKD. CDR3 in amino acids: CATSDSGGWETQYF. CDR3 nucleotide sequence: TGTGCCACCAGTGATTCAGGGGGCTGGGAGACCCAGTACTTC.

V usage is TRBV28 and J usage is TRBJ2-5; 7 nucleotides agree with TRBD2. Germline CDR1 reads MDHEN; CDR2 reads SYDVKM. The CDR3 runs 15 residues. After removal of 4 bases from V and 1 base from J, the junction contained 6 bases not matched to a gene. The CDR3 DNA reads as TGTGCCAGCAGTTCGTCACTAGCGTCCCAAGAGACCCAGTACTTC. It yields the protein CASSSSLASQETQYF. Looking up the rest from reference TRBV28 and TRBJ2-5 gives the full variable domain: DVKVTQSSRYLVKRTGEKVFLECVQDMDHENMFWYRQDPGLGLRLIYFSYDVKMKEKGDIPEGYSVSREKKERFSLILESASTNQTSMYLCASSSSLASQETQYFGPGTRLLVL.